The 18 T cell receptor beta chains listed next were all sequenced from one sample in a study of shared clonotypes between healthy human individuals. Clones were sequenced by immunoSEQ multiplex PCR, and TCRdb holds only the in-frame ones, with some missing. The table lists roughly 810,000 clones, 90% to 97% of them singletons. Naive CD8 isolation took CD45RO-negative cells positively selected for CCR7 and excluded terminally differentiated effector memory CD45RA+ cells. Material for sequencing was naive CD8+ T cells sorted from blood. The receptors here all came from a man aged 25 to 45 in good health.

This clone is a singleton in its sample. V is TRBV5-1 and J is TRBJ2-1, with 9 bases that match TRBD1. Trimming removed 4 bases from V and 4 bases from J; junction bases left unmatched: 18. From germline, CDR1 is SGHRS and CDR2 YFSETQ. The CDR3 is 19 residues long. Here the CDR3 reads CASSPEFLHGTGLYNEQFF. The CDR3 region has the DNA TGCGCCAGCAGCCCTGAATTTTTACACGGGACAGGGTTATACAATGAGCAGTTCTTC.

This chain's CDR3 is CASISGSKNYEQYF. In nucleotides, the CDR3 is TGTGCCAGCATCTCGGGGTCTAAGAATTACGAGCAGTACTTC. V is TRBV28 and J is TRBJ2-7; TRBD2 might be the D (5 bases). Germline V gene data show CDR1 as MDHEN and CDR2 as SYDVKM. V was trimmed by 7 bases and J by 4 bases, leaving 17 bases between them. This CDR3 has 14 amino acids.

The J gene is TRBJ2-2, the V gene TRBV27; D might be TRBD2 (5 bases). V lost 4 bases and J 2 bases, leaving 11 bases between the germline ends. This CDR3 spans 15 amino acids. CDR1 and CDR2 (germline): MNHEY, SMNVEV (reference sequence). The DNA of the CDR3 is TGTGCCAGCAGTTCCCGACGGGAAAACACCGGGGAGCTGTTTTTT. The encoded protein is CASSSRRENTGELFF.

V and J are TRBV30 and TRBJ2-1; D remains unclear. Germline V gives CDR1 GTSNPN, CDR2 SVGIG (reference sequence). This CDR3 comprises 14 residues. V lost 4 bases to trimming and J lost 0 bases, with 10 bases between them. The CDR3 here is CAWIIRPSYNEQFF. CDR3 nucleotide sequence: TGTGCCTGGATAATCCGACCCTCCTACAATGAGCAGTTCTTC.

This rearrangement joins TRBV29-1 to TRBJ2-7; 10 bases are shared with TRBD1. The germline CDR1 and CDR2 sequences are SQVTM and ANQGSEA. The CDR3 covers 13 residues. V shed 6 bases, J shed 0 bases, and the junction held 2 bases outside the gene matches. The CDR3 sequence is CSVRTGGSYEQYF. CDR3 DNA sequence: TGCAGCGTACGGACAGGGGGCTCCTACGAGCAGTACTTC.

This chain links TRBV6-4 with TRBJ2-1; 10 nucleotides match TRBD2. Germline CDR1 reads MRHNA; CDR2 reads SNTAGT. This CDR3 is built from 16 residues. With V trimmed by 6 bases and J by 0 bases, 5 bases remained unmatched. The CDR3 is CASRATSGRSYNEQFF. The CDR3 DNA follows: TGTGCCAGCAGAGCGACTAGCGGGCGCTCCTACAATGAGCAGTTCTTC.

A single count supports this clone. The CDR3 DNA follows: TGTGCCAGCAGGAGTAGGGAGACCTACGAGCAGTACTTC. Protein: CASRSRETYEQYF. The rearrangement uses TRBV28 and TRBJ2-7; D might be TRBD2 (5 bases). Germline loops: CDR1 MDHEN, CDR2 SYDVKM. Deletions cut 6 bases from V and 2 bases from J, with 11 bases between. The CDR3 spans 13 residues.

The rearrangement links TRBV7-9 to TRBJ2-7, with 7 bases lining up with TRBD1. The CDR3 is 13 amino acids. The germline V gene has CDR1 SEHNR and CDR2 FQNEAQ (reference sequence). Losses at the gene ends were 5 bases for V and 1 base for J; bases not matched to a gene: 2. CDR3 sequence (DNA): TGTGCCAGCAGCCAGGGGGTTTCCTACGAGCAGTACTTC. Translation gives CASSQGVSYEQYF. Filled out from reference TRBV7-9 and TRBJ2-7, the complete variable domain reads DTGVSQNPRHKITKRGQNVTFRCDPISEHNRLYWYRQTLGQGPEFLTYFQNEAQLEKSRLLSDRFSAERPKGSFSTLEIQRTEQGDSAMYLCASSQGVSYEQYFGPGTRLTVT.

Note on this clone: Distinct nucleotide sequences in the sample also encode this CDR3. This chain joins TRBV11-2 and TRBJ2-3; 9 nucleotides line up with TRBD2. The CDR3 length is 15 residues. V lost 1 base to trimming and J lost 4 bases; unmatched junction nucleotides: 3. CDR1 and CDR2 (germline): SGHAT, FQNNGV. CDR3 amino acids: CASSLGGRGADTQYF. The CDR3 coding sequence is TGTGCCAGCAGCTTAGGCGGGAGGGGAGCAGATACGCAGTATTTT.

For this clone: The identical CDR3 is also encoded by other nucleotide sequences in the sample. As DNA, the CDR3 is TGTGCCAGCAGTTTAACAGGAACGGCTGAAGCTTTCTTT. This sequence encodes CASSLTGTAEAFF. This rearrangement joins TRBV28 to TRBJ1-1, with a tentative D call TRBD1 (5 bases). CDR3 length equals 13 residues. Germline lookup yields CDR1 MDHEN and CDR2 SYDVKM. Trimming took 2 bases from V and 6 from J, leaving 10 bases between them.

This chain links TRBV19 with TRBJ2-3; TRBD1 matches 8 bases. Unmatched junction bases numbered 0, after V lost 3 bases and J lost 1 base. CDR1 and CDR2 (germline): LNHDA, SQIVND (reference sequence). The CDR3 runs 14 residues. CDR3 DNA: TGTGCCAGTAGTATGGGACAGGGCACAGATACGCAGTATTTT. Translation gives CASSMGQGTDTQYF.

A single count supports this clone. V is TRBV7-6 and J is TRBJ2-5; the match to TRBD1 covers 7 bases. Germline V gene sequence: CDR1 SGHVS, CDR2 FNYEAQ. V was pared by 6 bases and J by 3 bases, with 7 bases of the junction left unmatched. There are 14 residues in the CDR3. CDR3 residues: CASSPRGSEETQYF. The CDR3 bases are TGTGCCAGCAGTCCCAGGGGGTCGGAAGAGACCCAGTACTTC.

The rearrangement uses TRBV9 and TRBJ1-2, with a possible D match to TRBD1 (5 bases). Trimming removed 2 bases at V and 8 bases at J, with 10 bases between. Germline CDR1 SGDLS, CDR2 YYNGEE. This CDR3 is 12 amino acids long. DNA of the CDR3: TGTGCCAGCAGCGTTGGAGGGGAAGGCTACACCTTC. It specifies CASSVGGEGYTF.

The gene calls are TRBV29-1 and TRBJ1-1; D unclear. The V end lost 1 base, the J end lost 3 bases, and 12 bases lay between the germline ends. The length of the CDR3 is 14 residues. In germline, CDR1 is SQVTM, CDR2 ANQGSEA. CDR3 in DNA: TGCAGCGTTGAAGGGACCTCAGAGGACACTGAAGCTTTCTTT. It yields the protein CSVEGTSEDTEAFF.

The V gene is TRBV7-6, the J gene TRBJ2-6; D remains ambiguous. This CDR3 has 16 residues. The V gene's germline CDR1 is SGHVS and CDR2 FNYEAQ. V lost 6 bases and J lost 1, with 13 bases in between. The CDR3 sequence is CASRIDSLSGANVLTF. The CDR3 nucleotides are TGTGCCAGCAGAATCGACTCCTTGTCTGGGGCCAACGTCCTGACTTTC.

The V and J genes are TRBV7-9 and TRBJ2-1, with 7 bases lining up with TRBD2. Germline-derived CDR1 and CDR2 are SEHNR and FQNEAQ (reference sequence). After removal of 1 base from V and 6 bases from J, the junction contained 9 bases not matched to a gene. This CDR3 is built from 16 residues. The CDR3: CASSLGGGPETNEQFF. CDR3 coding DNA: TGTGCCAGCAGCTTAGGGGGAGGGCCAGAAACCAATGAGCAGTTCTTC. The full variable domain, completed using reference TRBV7-9 and TRBJ2-1, is DTGVSQNPRHKITKRGQNVTFRCDPISEHNRLYWYRQTLGQGPEFLTYFQNEAQLEKSRLLSDRFSAERPKGSFSTLEIQRTEQGDSAMYLCASSLGGGPETNEQFFGPGTRLTVL.

This chain joins TRBV12-5 and TRBJ2-3; D may correspond to TRBD1 or TRBD2 (5 bases each). The CDR3 is made up of 17 amino acids. CDR1 is LGHNT, CDR2 FRNRAP, per germline. V was pared by 1 base and J by 6 bases, with 20 bases between. CDR3 sequence: CASGLAGTGPLTDTQYF. In nucleotides, the CDR3 is TGTGCTAGTGGTTTGGCAGGGACCGGGCCCCTCACCGATACGCAGTATTTT.

This sequence joins TRBV9 and TRBJ1-3, with D unclear. Per germline, CDR1 SGDLS and CDR2 YYNGEE. Trimming cost V 3 bases and J 0 bases, with 13 bases left between them. The length of the CDR3 is 16 residues. CDR3 residues: CASSAGGIGSGNTIYF. CDR3 in DNA: TGTGCCAGCAGCGCAGGCGGGATTGGCTCTGGAAACACCATATATTTT.